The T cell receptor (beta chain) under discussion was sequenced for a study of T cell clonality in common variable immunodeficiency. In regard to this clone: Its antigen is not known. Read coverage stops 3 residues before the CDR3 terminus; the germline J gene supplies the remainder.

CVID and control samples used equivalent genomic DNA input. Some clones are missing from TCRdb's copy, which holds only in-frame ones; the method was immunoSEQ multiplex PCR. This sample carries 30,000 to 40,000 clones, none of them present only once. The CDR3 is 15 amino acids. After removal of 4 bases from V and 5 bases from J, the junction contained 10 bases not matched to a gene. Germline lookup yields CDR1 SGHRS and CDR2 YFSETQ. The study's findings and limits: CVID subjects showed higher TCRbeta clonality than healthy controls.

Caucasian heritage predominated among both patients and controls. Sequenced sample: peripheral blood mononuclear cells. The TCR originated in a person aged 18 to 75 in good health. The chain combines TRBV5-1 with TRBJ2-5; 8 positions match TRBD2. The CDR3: CASSGYGGGYETQYF. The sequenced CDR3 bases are TGCGCCAGCAGCGGATACGGGGGGGGTTATGAGACC.